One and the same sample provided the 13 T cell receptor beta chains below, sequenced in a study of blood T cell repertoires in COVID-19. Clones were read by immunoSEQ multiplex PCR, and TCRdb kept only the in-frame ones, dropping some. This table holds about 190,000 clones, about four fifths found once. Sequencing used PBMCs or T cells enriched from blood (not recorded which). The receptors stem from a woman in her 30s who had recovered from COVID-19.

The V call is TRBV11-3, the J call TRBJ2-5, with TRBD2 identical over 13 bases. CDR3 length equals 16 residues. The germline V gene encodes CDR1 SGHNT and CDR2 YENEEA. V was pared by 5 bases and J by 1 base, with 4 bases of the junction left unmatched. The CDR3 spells CASSLTSGRFQETQYF. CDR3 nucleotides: TGTGCCAGCAGCCTGACTAGCGGGAGGTTCCAAGAGACCCAGTACTTC.

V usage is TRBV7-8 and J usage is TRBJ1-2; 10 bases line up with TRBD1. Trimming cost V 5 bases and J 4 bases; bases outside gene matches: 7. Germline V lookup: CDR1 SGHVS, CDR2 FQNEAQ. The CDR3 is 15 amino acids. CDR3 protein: CASSARDRGTYGYTF. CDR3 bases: TGTGCCAGCAGCGCGAGGGACAGGGGTACCTATGGCTACACCTTC.

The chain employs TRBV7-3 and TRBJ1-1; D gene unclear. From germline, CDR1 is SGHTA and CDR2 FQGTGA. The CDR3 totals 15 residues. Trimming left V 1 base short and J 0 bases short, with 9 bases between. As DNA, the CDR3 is TGTGCCAGCAGCTTAAATCCAGGCATGAACACTGAAGCTTTCTTT. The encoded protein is CASSLNPGMNTEAFF.

CDR3 in DNA: TGTGCCAGCAGCCAATGGGACAGGGATTCACCCCTCCACTTT. It codes for CASSQWDRDSPLHF. V usage is TRBV16 and J usage is TRBJ1-6, with 9 bases aligning to TRBD1. Germline CDR1 KGHSY, CDR2 FQNENV. J gave up 8 bases and V 1 base, and 0 bases lay outside the gene matches. The length of the CDR3 is 14 residues.

CDR3 sequence (DNA): TGTGCCAGCAGCAAAAGGGGACTAGCGGCGTACAATGAGCAGTTCTTC. Translated, it gives CASSKRGLAAYNEQFF. The rearrangement links TRBV9 to TRBJ2-1, with 11 bases fitting TRBD2. After removal of 4 bases from V and 4 bases from J, the junction contained 7 bases not matched to a gene. Germline CDR1 and CDR2: SGDLS and YYNGEE. The CDR3 has 16 residues. The full variable domain, completed using reference TRBV9 and TRBJ2-1, is DSGVTQTPKHLITATGQRVTLRCSPRSGDLSVYWYQQSLDQGLQFLIQYYNGEERAKGNILERFSAQQFPDLHSELNLSSLELGDSALYFCASSKRGLAAYNEQFFGPGTRLTVL.

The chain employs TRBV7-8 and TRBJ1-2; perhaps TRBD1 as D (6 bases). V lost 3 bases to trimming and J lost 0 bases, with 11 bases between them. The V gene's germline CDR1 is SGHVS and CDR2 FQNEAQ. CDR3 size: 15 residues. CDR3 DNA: TGTGCCAGCAGCTTTTCGACAGGTGCTAACTATGGCTACACCTTC. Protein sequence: CASSFSTGANYGYTF.

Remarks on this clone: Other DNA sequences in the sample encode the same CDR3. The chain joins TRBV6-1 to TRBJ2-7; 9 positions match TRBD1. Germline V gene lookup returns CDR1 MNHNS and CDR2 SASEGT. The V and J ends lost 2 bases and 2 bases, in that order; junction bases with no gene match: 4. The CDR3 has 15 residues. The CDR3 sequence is CASSERQGGPYEQYF. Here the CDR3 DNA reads TGTGCCAGCAGTGAACGACAGGGGGGCCCCTACGAGCAGTACTTC.

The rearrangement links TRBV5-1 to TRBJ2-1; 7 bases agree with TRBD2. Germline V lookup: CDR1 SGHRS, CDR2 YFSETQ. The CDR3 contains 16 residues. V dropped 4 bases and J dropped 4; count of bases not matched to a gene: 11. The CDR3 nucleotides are TGCGCCAGCAGCCCAGGCGGAGTGGGGGGGTACAATGAGCAGTTCTTC. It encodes CASSPGGVGGYNEQFF.

CDR3 loop: CAISEPRETQYF. CDR3 coding DNA: TGTGCCATCAGTGAGCCGAGAGAGACCCAGTACTTC. This chain joins TRBV10-3 and TRBJ2-5; the D is unclear. This CDR3 contains 12 residues. The V end was cut by 2 bases, the J end by 4 bases, with 5 bases between. The germline gives CDR1 ENHRY, CDR2 SYGVKD.

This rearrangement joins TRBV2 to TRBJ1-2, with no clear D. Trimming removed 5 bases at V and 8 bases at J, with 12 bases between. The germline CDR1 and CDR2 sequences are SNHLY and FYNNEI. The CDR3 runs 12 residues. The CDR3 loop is CASSQMTYGYTF. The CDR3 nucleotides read TGTGCCAGCAGTCAGATGACTTACGGCTACACCTTC.

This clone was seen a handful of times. The CDR3 loop is CASRPDGNYGYTF. As DNA, the CDR3 is TGTGCCAGCAGACCTGACGGGAACTATGGCTACACCTTC. The chain couples TRBV6-4 to TRBJ1-2; D gene ambiguous. From germline, CDR1 is MRHNA and CDR2 SNTAGT. The CDR3 runs to 13 residues. Between the trimmed V and J ends, which lost 6 bases and 2 bases, there was a span of 10 bases.

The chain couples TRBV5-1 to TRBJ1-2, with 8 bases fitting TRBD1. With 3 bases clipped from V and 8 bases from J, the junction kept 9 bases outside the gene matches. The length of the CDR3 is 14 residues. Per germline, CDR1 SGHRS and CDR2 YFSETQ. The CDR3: CASSSGQGNVGYTF. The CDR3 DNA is TGCGCCAGCAGCTCAGGACAGGGAAACGTGGGCTACACCTTC.

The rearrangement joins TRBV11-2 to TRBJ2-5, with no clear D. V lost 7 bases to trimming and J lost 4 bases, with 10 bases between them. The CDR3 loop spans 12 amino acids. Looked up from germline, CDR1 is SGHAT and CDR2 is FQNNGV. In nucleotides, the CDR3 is TGTGCCAGCAACAAAAGAGGAGAGACCCAGTACTTC. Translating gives CASNKRGETQYF.